This T cell receptor beta chain emerged from a study of blood T cell repertoires in COVID-19. Two consecutive negative NP/OP PCR tests, clearance, or resolved symptoms defined Cohort 3 recovery. Trimming took off 9 bases at V and 4 bases at J, with 14 bases between the two ends. Germline V gene lookup returns CDR1 SGHVS and CDR2 FQNEAQ. This CDR3 has 13 amino acids. The table came from immunoSEQ multiplex PCR; TCRdb's copy has only in-frame clones and leaves some out. The sample consists of a few hundred thousand clones, more than 75% of them appearing once. V and J are TRBV7-8 and TRBJ2-3; weak D call: TRBD2 (6 bases). This receptor was identified in a woman aged 18-29 years who had recovered from COVID-19. Input material: PBMCs or T cells enriched from blood (not recorded which). The CDR3 spells CASWEVGADTQYF. CDR3 in DNA: TGTGCCAGTTGGGAGGTGGGGGCAGATACGCAGTATTTT.